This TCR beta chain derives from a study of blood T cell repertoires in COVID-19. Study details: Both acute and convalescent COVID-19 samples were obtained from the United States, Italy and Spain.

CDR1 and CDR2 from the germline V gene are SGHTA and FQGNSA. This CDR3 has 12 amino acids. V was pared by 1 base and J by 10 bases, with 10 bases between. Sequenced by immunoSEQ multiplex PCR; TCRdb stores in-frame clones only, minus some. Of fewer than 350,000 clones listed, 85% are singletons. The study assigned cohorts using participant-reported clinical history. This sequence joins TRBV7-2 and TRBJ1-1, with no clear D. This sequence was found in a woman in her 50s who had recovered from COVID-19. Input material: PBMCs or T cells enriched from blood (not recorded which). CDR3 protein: CASSLVLAGAFF. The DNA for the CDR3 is TGTGCCAGCAGCTTAGTCCTCGCGGGAGCTTTCTTT.